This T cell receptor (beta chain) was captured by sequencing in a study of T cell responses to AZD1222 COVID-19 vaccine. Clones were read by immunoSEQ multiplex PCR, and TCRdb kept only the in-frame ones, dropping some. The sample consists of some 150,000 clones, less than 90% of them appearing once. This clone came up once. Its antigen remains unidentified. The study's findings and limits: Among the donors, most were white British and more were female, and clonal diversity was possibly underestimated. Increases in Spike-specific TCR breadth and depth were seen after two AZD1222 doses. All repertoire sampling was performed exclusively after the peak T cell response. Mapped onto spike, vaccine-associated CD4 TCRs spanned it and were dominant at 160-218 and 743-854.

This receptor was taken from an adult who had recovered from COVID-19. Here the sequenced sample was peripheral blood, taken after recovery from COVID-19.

The CDR3 DNA sequence: TGTGCCAGCAGGTCGGGGGGGGGAGAAACTGAAGCTTTCTTT. Protein: CASRSGGGETEAFF. The V call is TRBV27, the J call TRBJ1-1, with a tentative D call TRBD1 (5 bases). The CDR3 runs 14 residues. Per germline, CDR1 MNHEY and CDR2 SMNVEV (reference sequence). V was trimmed by 6 bases and J by 5 bases, leaving 16 bases between them.